The T cell receptor (beta chain) described here comes from a study of Tregs in tolerant kidney transplant recipients. General study points: Changing PCR primers prevented nucleotide comparison between some patients' samples.

Clones were sequenced by immunoSEQ multiplex PCR, and TCRdb holds only the in-frame ones, with some missing. This sample has about 64,000 clones, with 87% found just once. As to this clone: Its antigen is as yet unknown.

Recipients received nonmyeloablative bone marrow transplants from related graft donors, with transient mixed chimerism. The starting material was CD4+ T cells from blood (PBMCs), obtained 6 months after the transplant. The TCR originated in a human patient who received a combined kidney and bone marrow transplant. Some T cells may be graft donor cells.

CDR3 DNA sequence: TGTGCCAGCAGTCAGACTCACGGGGAGCTGTTTTTT. It specifies CASSQTHGELFF. V gene TRBV27 combines with J gene TRBJ2-2; D gene ambiguous. V shed 5 bases and J shed 7 bases, with 8 bases lying between them. CDR3 length equals 12 residues. Germline CDR1 and CDR2: MNHEY and SMNVEV (reference sequence).